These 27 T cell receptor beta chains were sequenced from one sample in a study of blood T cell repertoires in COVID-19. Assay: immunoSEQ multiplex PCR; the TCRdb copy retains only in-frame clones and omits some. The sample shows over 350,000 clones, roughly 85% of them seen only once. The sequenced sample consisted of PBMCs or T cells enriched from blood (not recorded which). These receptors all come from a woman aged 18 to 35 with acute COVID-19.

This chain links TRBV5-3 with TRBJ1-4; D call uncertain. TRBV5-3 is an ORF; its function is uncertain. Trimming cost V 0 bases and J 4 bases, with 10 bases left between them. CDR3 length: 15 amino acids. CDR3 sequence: CARSLDAISNEKLFF. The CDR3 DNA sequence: TGTGCCAGAAGCTTGGATGCGATAAGTAATGAAAAACTGTTTTTT.

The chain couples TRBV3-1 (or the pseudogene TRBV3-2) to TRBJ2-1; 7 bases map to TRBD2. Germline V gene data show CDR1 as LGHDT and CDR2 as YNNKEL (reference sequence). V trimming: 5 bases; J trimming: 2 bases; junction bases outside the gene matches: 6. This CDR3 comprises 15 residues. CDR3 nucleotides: TGTGCCAGCAGCAAAAGCGGGGCTACCTACAATGAGCAGTTCTTC. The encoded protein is CASSKSGATYNEQFF.

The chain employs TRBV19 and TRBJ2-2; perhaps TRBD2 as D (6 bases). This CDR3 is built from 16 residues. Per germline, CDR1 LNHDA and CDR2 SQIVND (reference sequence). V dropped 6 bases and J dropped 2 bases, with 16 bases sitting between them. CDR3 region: CASRRSSGHNTGELFF. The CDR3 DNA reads TGTGCCAGTAGACGTTCAAGCGGGCACAACACCGGGGAGCTGTTTTTT.

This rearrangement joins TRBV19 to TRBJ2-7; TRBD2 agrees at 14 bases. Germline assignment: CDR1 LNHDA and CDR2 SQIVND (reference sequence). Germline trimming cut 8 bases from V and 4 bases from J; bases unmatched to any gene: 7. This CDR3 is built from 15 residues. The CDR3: CASGLAGGLEYEQYF. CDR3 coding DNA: TGTGCCAGTGGACTAGCGGGAGGACTAGAGTACGAGCAGTACTTC. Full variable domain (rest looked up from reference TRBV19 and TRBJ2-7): DGGITQSPKYLFRKEGQNVTLSCEQNLNHDAMYWYRQDPGQGLRLIYYSQIVNDFQKGDIAEGYSVSREKKESFPLTVTSAQKNPTAFYLCASGLAGGLEYEQYFGPGTRLTVT.

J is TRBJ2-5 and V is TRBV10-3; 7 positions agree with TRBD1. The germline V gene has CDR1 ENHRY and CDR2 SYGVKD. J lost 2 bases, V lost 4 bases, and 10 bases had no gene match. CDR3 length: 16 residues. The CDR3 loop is CAISGARTGRQETQYF. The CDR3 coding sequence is TGTGCCATCAGTGGTGCCCGGACAGGTCGGCAAGAGACCCAGTACTTC.

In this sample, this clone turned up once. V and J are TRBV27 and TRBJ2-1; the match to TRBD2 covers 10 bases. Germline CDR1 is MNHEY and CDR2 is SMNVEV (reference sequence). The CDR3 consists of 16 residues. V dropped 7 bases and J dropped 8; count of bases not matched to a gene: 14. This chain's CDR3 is CASTLSGRPRLHEQFF. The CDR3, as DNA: TGTGCCAGCACCCTTAGCGGGAGGCCCCGTCTCCATGAGCAGTTCTTC.

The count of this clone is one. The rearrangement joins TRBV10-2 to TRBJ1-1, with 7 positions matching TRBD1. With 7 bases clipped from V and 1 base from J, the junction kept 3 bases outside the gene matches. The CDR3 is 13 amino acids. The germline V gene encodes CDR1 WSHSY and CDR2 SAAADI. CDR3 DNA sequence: TGCGCCAGCACCGGGACAGAGAACACTGAAGCTTTCTTT. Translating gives CASTGTENTEAFF.

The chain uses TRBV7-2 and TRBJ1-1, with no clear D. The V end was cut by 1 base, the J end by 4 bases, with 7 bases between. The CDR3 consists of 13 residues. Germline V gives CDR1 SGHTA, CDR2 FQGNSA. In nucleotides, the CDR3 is TGTGCCAGCAGCTTAGGGGAGGGCACTGAAGCTTTCTTT. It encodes CASSLGEGTEAFF.

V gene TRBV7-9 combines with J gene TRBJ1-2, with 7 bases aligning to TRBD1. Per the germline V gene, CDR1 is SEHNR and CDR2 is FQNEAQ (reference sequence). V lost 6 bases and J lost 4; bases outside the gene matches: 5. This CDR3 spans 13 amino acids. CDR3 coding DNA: TGTGCCAGCAGGAAGGGACAGACCTATGGCTACACCTTC. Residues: CASRKGQTYGYTF.

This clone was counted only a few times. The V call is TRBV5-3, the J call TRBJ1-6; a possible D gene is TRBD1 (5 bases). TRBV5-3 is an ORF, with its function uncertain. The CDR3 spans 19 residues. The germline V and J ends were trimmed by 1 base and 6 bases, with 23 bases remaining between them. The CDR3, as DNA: TGTGCCAGAAGCTTGAAGTCTACCCATTGCAGGGAATCTAATTCACCCCTCCACTTT. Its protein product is CARSLKSTHCRESNSPLHF.

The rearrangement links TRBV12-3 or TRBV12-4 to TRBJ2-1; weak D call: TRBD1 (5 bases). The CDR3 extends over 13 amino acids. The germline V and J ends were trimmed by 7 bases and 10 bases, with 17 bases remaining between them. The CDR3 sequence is CASITMSRTEQFF. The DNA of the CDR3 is TGTGCCAGCATCACCATGTCTCGGACAGAGCAGTTCTTC.

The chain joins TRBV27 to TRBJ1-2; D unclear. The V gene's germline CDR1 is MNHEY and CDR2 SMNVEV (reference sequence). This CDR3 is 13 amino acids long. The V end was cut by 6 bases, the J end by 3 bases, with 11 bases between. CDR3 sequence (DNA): TGTGCCAGCAGAATGCGGCGTGACTATGGCTACACCTTC. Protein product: CASRMRRDYGYTF.

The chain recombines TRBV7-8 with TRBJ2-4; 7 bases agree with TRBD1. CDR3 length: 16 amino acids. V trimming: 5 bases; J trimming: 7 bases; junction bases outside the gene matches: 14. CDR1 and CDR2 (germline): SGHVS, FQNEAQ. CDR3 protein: CASSPLSGGNNNIQYF. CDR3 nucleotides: TGTGCCAGCAGCCCATTATCAGGGGGAAATAATAACATTCAGTACTTC.

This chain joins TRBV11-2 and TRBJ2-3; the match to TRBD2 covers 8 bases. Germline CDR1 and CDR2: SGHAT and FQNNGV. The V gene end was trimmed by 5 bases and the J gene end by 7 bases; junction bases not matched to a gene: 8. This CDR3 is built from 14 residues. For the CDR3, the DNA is TGTGCCAGCAGCCGAACGGGGGGGGTGTATACGCAGTATTTT. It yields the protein CASSRTGGVYTQYF.

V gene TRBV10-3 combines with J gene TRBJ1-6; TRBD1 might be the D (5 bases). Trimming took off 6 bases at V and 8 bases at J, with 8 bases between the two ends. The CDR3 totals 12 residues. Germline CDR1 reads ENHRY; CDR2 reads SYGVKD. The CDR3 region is CAIRGQDSPLHF. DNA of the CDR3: TGTGCCATCAGGGGGCAAGATTCACCCCTCCACTTT.

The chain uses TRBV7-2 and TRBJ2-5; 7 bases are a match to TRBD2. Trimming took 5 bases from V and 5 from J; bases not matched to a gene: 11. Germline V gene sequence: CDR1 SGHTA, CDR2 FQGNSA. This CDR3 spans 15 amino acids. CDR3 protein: CASSTRAGLPETQYF. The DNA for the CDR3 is TGTGCCAGCAGCACGAGAGCGGGGTTACCGGAGACCCAGTACTTC. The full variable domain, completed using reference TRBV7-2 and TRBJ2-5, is GAGVSQSPSNKVTEKGKDVELRCDPISGHTALYWYRQSLGQGLEFLIYFQGNSAPDKSGLPSDRFSAERTGGSVSTLTIQRTQQEDSAVYLCASSTRAGLPETQYFGPGTRLLVL.

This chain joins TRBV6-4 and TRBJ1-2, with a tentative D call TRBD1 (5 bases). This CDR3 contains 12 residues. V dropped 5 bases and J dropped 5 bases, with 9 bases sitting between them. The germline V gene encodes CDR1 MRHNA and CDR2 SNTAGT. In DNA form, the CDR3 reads TGTGCCAGCAGTCCCAACAGGTATGGCTACACCTTC. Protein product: CASSPNRYGYTF.

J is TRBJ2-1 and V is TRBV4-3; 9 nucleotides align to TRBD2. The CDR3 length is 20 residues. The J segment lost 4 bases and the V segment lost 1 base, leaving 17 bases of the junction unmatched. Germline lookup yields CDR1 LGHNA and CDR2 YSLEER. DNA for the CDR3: TGCGCCAGCAGCCAAGTACAGGGGTTTGTACTAGCGGGTTCATACAATGAGCAGTTCTTC. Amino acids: CASSQVQGFVLAGSYNEQFF.

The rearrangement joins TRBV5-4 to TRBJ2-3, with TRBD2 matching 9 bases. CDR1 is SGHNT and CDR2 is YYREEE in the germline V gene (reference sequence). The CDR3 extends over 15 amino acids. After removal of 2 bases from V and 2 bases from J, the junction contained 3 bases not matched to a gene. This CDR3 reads CASSFLAGNTDTQYF. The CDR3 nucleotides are TGTGCCAGCAGCTTCCTAGCGGGGAACACAGATACGCAGTATTTT. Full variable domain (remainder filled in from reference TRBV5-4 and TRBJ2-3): ETGVTQSPTHLIKTRGQQVTLRCSSQSGHNTVSWYQQALGQGPQFIFQYYREEENGRGNFPPRFSGLQFPNYSSELNVNALELDDSALYLCASSFLAGNTDTQYFGPGTRLTVL.

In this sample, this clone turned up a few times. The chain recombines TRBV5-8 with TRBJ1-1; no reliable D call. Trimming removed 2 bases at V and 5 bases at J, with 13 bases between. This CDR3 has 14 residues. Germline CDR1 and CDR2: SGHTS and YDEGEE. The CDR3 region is CASSFEGMRTEAFF. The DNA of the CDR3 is TGTGCCAGCAGCTTTGAGGGTATGAGGACTGAAGCTTTCTTT.

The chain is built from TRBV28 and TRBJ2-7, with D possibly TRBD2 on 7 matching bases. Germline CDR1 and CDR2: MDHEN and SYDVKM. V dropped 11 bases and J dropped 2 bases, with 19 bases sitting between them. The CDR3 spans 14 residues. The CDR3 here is CASEAGEGPYEQYF. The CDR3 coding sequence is TGTGCCTCAGAGGCAGGGGAGGGCCCCTACGAGCAGTACTTC. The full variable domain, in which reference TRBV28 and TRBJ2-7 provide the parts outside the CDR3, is DVKVTQSSRYLVKRTGEKVFLECVQDMDHENMFWYRQDPGLGLRLIYFSYDVKMKEKGDIPEGYSVSREKKERFSLILESASTNQTSMYLCASEAGEGPYEQYFGPGTRLTVT.

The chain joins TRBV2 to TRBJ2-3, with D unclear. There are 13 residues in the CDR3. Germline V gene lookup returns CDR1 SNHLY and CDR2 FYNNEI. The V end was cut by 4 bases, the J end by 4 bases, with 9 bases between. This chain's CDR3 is CASSVSEADTQYF. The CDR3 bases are TGTGCCAGCAGTGTATCAGAAGCAGATACGCAGTATTTT.

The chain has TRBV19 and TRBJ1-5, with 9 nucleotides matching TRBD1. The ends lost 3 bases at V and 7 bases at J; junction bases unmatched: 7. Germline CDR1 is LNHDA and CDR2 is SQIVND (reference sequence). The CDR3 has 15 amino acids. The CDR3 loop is CASSMMGQGSQPQHF. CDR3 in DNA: TGTGCCAGTAGTATGATGGGACAGGGTTCCCAGCCCCAGCATTTT.

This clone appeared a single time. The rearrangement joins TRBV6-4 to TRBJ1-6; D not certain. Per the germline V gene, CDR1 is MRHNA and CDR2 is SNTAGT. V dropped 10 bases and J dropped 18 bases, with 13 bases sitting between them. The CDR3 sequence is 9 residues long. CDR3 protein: CATGGCAHF. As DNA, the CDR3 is TGTGCCACCGGCGGATGTGCCCACTTT.

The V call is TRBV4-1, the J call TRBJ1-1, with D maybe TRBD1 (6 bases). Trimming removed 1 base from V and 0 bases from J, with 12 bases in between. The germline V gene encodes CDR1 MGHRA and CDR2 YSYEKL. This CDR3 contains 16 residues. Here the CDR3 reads CASSQVSGQMNTEAFF. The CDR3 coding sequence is TGCGCCAGCAGCCAAGTATCCGGACAGATGAACACTGAAGCTTTCTTT.

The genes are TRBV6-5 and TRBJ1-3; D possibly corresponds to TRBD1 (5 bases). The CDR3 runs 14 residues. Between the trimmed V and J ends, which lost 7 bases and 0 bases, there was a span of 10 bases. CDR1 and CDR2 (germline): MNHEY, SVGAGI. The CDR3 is CASKTQASGNTIYF. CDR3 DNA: TGTGCCAGCAAAACACAGGCCTCTGGAAACACCATATATTTT.

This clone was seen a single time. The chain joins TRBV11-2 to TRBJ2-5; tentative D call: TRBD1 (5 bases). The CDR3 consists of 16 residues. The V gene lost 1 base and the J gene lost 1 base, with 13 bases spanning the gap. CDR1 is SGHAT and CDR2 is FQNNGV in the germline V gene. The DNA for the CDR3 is TGTGCCAGCAGCTTAGTCCAGGGAATCCTCCAAGAGACCCAGTACTTC. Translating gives CASSLVQGILQETQYF.